A selection of T cell receptor beta chains follows, all from one sample in a study of type 1 regulatory T cells. One entry per CDR3 protein, called by TCRdb with MiXCR from the reads. This sample has about 62,000 distinct CDR3 sequences, with 55% to 65% found just once. Antigens for these TCRs are unknown. Sequenced material: cultured non-Tr1 T cells, either the whole culture or a sorted T cell fraction (not recorded which). The receptor source for this set is a human donor in good health. CDR3s include the opening cysteine and the closing phenylalanine or tryptophan. The D gene is left open where the match is weak. Some rows mark clone size as missing; the rest say once, few, many or name a class of expanded clone.

J gene | clone size | V gene | D gene | CDR3 DNA | CDR3 protein
TRBJ2-7 | . | TRBV18 | TRBD2 | TGTGCCAGTCTGGCGGGAGGTGGCGACGAGCAGTACTTC | CASLAGGGDEQYF
TRBJ1-5 | . | TRBV7-9 | . | TGTGCCAGCAGTCTAGAGGTCAATCAGCCCCAGCATTTT | CASSLEVNQPQHF
TRBJ2-7 | . | TRBV5-1 | TRBD2 | TGCGCCAGCAGCTTGACATGGGGCGGGGGAGTAAACGAGCAGTACTTC | CASSLTWGGGVNEQYF
TRBJ2-2 | once | TRBV29-1 | TRBD1 | TGCAGCGTGGGGACAGGAAACACCGGGGAGCTGTTTTTT | CSVGTGNTGELFF
TRBJ2-2 | few | TRBV5-1 | TRBD1 | TGCGCCAGCAGCCCATCGGGACAGGGGGCTGTCGGGGAGCTGTTTTTT | CASSPSGQGAVGELFF
TRBJ2-2 | few | TRBV5-1 | TRBD2 | TGCGCCAGCAGCCACCTGACTAGCGGTTCTAACACCGGGGAGCTGTTTTTT | CASSHLTSGSNTGELFF
TRBJ2-1 | . | TRBV10-3 | TRBD1 | TGTGCCATCAGTGAGTTCTCCGGGACAGGGGTCCTCAAAGGGATATACAATGAGCAGTTCTTC | CAISEFSGTGVLKGIYNEQFF
TRBJ2-1 | . | TRBV12-5 | . | TGTGCTAGTGGTTTGCCCCGACTCGATGGGGATGAGCAGTTCTTC | CASGLPRLDGDEQFF
TRBJ2-1 | . | TRBV5-1 | TRBD1 | TGCGCCAGCGCGCTTGACCGACAGGGTATTGATCATGAGCAGTTCTTC | CASALDRQGIDHEQFF
TRBJ2-5 | few | TRBV18 | . | TGTGCCAGCTCACACCCTACGGGGTACCAAGAGACCCAGTACTTC | CASSHPTGYQETQYF
TRBJ2-1 | . | TRBV5-5 | . | TGTGCCAGCAGCTTGAGAGATGAGCAGTTCTTC | CASSLRDEQFF
TRBJ2-1 | few | TRBV6-1 | TRBD2 | TGTGCCAGCAGTGAAGCCCCCCCGGGACTAGCGGGAGGGAGCTCCTACAATGAGCAGTTCTTC | CASSEAPPGLAGGSSYNEQFF
TRBJ1-4 | . | TRBV5-5 | . | TGTGCCAGCAGCCAGGGGCCTACCGAAAAACTGTTTTTT | CASSQGPTEKLFF
TRBJ1-3 | . | TRBV10-3 | TRBD1 | TGTGCCATCAGTGAGGTCGCAGGGGGCATTGGAAACACCATATATTTT | CAISEVAGGIGNTIYF
TRBJ1-3 | few | TRBV12-3/TRBV12-4 | . | TGTGCCAGCCGGGGGGGGCCCTCTGGAAACACCATATATTTT | CASRGGPSGNTIYF
TRBJ1-2 | . | TRBV5-1 | . | TGCGCCAGCAGCAATGGACAGAACTATGGCTACACCTTC | CASSNGQNYGYTF
TRBJ2-7 | . | TRBV7-9 | . | TGTGCCAGCAGCTTTGGTGGGGCGGATAGCTCCTACGAGCAGTACTTC | CASSFGGADSSYEQYF
TRBJ2-7 | . | TRBV6-5 | . | TGTGCCAGCAGGGACTCGCAGCGGGAGCAGTACTTC | CASRDSQREQYF
TRBJ2-7 | . | TRBV10-3 | . | TGTGCCATCAGTGATTCTGGTGGGACACGCGAGCAGTACTTC | CAISDSGGTREQYF
TRBJ2-5 | few | TRBV29-1 | . | TGCAGCGTACCTTCACTAGAGACCCAGTACTTC | CSVPSLETQYF
TRBJ2-1 | few | TRBV7-8 | . | TGTGCCAGCAGCTTTAACAATGAGCAGTTCTTC | CASSFNNEQFF
TRBJ2-4 | once | TRBV6-5 | . | TGTGCCAGCAGTTCTGTTGACAGGGAGGAGAACATTCAGTACTTC | CASSSVDREENIQYF
TRBJ2-2 | few | TRBV5-1 | TRBD1 | TGCGCCAGCAGCTTCGGACAGGGGGCGGCCGGGGAGCTGTTTTTT | CASSFGQGAAGELFF
TRBJ1-1 | . | TRBV5-1 | . | TGCGCCAGCAGCTTGCTTCGGGGTGTGGGTGAAGCTTTCTTT | CASSLLRGVGEAFF
TRBJ2-7 | few | TRBV27 | . | TGTGCCAGCAGAGACCAGGGTTACGAGCAGTACTTC | CASRDQGYEQYF
TRBJ2-7 | once | TRBV20-1 | . | TGCAGTGCTAGAGATTTCAGGGACACCTACGAGCAGTACTTC | CSARDFRDTYEQYF
TRBJ2-1 | . | TRBV5-4 | . | TGTGCCAGCAGCTTCGCGACAGCAACCTACAATGAGCAGTTCTTC | CASSFATATYNEQFF
TRBJ2-7 | . | TRBV28 | . | TGTGCCAGCAGTGCCCAGGGGTATAGAGCCTACGAGCAGTACTTC | CASSAQGYRAYEQYF
TRBJ1-1 | few | TRBV2 | . | TGTGCCAGCAGTGCGGGAGAGGGCACTGAAGCTTTCTTT | CASSAGEGTEAFF